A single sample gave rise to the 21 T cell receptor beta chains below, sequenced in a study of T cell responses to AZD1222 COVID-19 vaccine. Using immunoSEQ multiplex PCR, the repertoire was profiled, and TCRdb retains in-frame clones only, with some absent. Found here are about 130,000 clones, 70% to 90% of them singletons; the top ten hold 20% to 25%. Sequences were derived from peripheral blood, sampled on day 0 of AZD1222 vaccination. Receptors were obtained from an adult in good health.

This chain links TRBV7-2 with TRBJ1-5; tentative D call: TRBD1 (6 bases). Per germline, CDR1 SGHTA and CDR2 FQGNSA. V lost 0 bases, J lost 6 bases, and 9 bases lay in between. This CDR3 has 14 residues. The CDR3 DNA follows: TGTGCCAGCAGCTTAGCGGGGGGCGGTCAGCCCCAGCATTTT. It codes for CASSLAGGGQPQHF.

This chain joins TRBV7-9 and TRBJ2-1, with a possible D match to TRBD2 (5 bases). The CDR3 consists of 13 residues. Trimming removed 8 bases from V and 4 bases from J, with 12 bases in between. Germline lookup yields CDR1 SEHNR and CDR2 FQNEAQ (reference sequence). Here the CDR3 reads CASALGGYNEQFF. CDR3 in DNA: TGTGCCAGCGCGTTAGGCGGGTACAATGAGCAGTTCTTC.

The CDR3 spells CASSYSLQPQHF. In nucleotides, the CDR3 is TGTGCCAGCAGTTACTCACTGCAGCCCCAGCATTTT. The rearrangement uses TRBV6-2 or TRBV6-3 and TRBJ1-5; D not resolved. Germline CDR1 is MNHEY and CDR2 is SVGEGT. CDR3 length: 12 residues. V was cut by 0 bases and J by 7 bases, with 4 bases left in between.

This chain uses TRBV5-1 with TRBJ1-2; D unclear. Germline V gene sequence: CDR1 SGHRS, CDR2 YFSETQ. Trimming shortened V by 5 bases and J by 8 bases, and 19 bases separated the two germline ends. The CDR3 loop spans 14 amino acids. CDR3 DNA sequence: TGCGCCAGCAGGGAGCCGACGAGTGGTGAAGGCTACACCTTC. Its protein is CASREPTSGEGYTF. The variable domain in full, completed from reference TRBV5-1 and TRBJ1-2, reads KAGVTQTPRYLIKTRGQQVTLSCSPISGHRSVSWYQQTPGQGLQFLFEYFSETQRNKGNFPGRFSGRQFSNSRSEMNVSTLELGDSALYLCASREPTSGEGYTFGSGTRLTVV.

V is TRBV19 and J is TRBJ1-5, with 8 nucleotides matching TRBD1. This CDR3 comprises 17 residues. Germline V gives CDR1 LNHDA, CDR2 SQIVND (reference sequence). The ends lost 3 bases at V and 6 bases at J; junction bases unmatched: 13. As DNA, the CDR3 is TGTGCCAGTAGTATTCTCGGCGGACAGGGTATCCTTCAGCCCCAGCATTTT. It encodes CASSILGGQGILQPQHF.

The chain's CDR3 is CASTQQDSYPSPLHF. CDR3 nucleotides: TGTGCCAGTACTCAACAGGATTCGTACCCTTCACCCCTCCACTTT. The chain is built from TRBV19 and TRBJ1-6, with a possible D match to TRBD1 (5 bases). The germline V gene has CDR1 LNHDA and CDR2 SQIVND (reference sequence). CDR3 length: 15 amino acids. V was trimmed by 7 bases and J by 9 bases, leaving 19 bases between them.

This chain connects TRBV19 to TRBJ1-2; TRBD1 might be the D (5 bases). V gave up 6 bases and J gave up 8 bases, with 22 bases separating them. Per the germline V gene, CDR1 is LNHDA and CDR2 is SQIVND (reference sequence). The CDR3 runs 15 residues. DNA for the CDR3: TGTGCCAGTAGAAAGAGGGGAGAGATCGGGGACGGCTACACCTTC. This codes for CASRKRGEIGDGYTF.

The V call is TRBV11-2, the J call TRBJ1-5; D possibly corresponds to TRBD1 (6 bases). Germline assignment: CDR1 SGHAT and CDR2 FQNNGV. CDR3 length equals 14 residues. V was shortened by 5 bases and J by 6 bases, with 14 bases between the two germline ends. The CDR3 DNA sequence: TGTGCCAGCAGCCCCACAGGGCCGGGTCAGCCCCAGCATTTT. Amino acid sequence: CASSPTGPGQPQHF. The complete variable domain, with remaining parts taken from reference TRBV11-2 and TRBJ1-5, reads EAGVAQSPRYKIIEKRQSVAFWCNPISGHATLYWYQQILGQGPKLLIQFQNNGVVDDSQLPKDRFSAERLKGVDSTLKIQPAKLEDSAVYLCASSPTGPGQPQHFGDGTRLSIL.

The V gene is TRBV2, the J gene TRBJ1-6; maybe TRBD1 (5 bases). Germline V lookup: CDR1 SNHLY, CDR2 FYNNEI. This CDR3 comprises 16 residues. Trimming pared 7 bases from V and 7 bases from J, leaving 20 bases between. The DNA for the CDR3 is TGTGCCAGCACGCTAGTCTCCAGGGTTTCGAATTCACCCCTCCACTTT. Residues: CASTLVSRVSNSPLHF.

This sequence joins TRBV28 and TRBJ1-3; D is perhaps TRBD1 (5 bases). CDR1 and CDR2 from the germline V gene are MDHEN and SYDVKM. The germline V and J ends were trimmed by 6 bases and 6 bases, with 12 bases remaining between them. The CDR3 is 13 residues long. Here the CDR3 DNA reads TGTGCCAGCAGAGAAGGGGTGGAAAACACCATATATTTT. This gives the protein CASREGVENTIYF.

Here the CDR3 DNA reads TGCGCCAGCAGCTTGGATTCTAGCTCGAACTACGAGCAGTACTTC. This sequence encodes CASSLDSSSNYEQYF. The chain couples TRBV5-1 to TRBJ2-7; a possible D gene is TRBD2 (5 bases). Germline V gene sequence: CDR1 SGHRS, CDR2 YFSETQ. The V and J ends lost 0 bases and 3 bases respectively, with 13 bases between them. The CDR3 loop spans 15 amino acids.

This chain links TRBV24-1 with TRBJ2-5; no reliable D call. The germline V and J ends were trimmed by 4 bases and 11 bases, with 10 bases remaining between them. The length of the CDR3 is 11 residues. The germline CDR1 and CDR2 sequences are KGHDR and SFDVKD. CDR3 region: CATSDSLGQYF. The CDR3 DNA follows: TGTGCCACCAGTGACAGCTTAGGACAGTACTTC.

The CDR3 here is CATRSPGTAEAFF. The CDR3 DNA sequence: TGTGCCACCAGAAGCCCGGGGACAGCGGAAGCTTTCTTT. This rearrangement joins TRBV15 to TRBJ1-1, with 7 bases lining up with TRBD1. With 6 bases clipped from V and 8 bases from J, the junction kept 9 bases outside the gene matches. Germline CDR1 and CDR2: LNHNV and YYDKDF (reference sequence). This CDR3 comprises 13 residues.

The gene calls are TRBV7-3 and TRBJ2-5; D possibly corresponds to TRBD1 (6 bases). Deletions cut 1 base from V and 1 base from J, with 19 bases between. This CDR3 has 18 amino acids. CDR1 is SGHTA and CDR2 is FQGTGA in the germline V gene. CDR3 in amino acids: CASSLSPPGAGAQETQYF. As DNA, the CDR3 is TGTGCCAGCAGCTTAAGCCCACCCGGAGCAGGGGCCCAAGAGACCCAGTACTTC.

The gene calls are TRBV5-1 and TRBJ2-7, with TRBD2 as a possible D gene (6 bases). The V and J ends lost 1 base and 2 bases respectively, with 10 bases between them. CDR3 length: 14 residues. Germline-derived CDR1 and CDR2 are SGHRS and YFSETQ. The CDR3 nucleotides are TGCGCCAGCAGCTTGACAGGCGGGACCTACGAGCAGTACTTC. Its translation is CASSLTGGTYEQYF.

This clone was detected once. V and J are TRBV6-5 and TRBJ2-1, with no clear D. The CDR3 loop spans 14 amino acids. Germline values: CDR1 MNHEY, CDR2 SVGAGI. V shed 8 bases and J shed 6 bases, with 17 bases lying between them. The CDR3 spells CASGLLSSLNEQFF. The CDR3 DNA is TGTGCCAGCGGATTACTGTCCTCCCTCAATGAGCAGTTCTTC.

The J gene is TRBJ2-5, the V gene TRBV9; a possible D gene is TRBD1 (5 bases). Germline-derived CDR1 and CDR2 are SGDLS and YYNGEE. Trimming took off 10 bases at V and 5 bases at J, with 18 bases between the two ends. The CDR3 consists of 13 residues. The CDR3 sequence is CASSQGAGETQYF. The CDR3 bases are TGTGCCTCGTCCCAGGGCGCCGGGGAGACCCAGTACTTC.

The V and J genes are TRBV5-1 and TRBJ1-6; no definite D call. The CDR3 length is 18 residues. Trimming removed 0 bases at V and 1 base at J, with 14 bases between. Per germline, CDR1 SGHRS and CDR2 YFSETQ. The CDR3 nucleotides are TGCGCCAGCAGCTTGGTGGCAGGTTCAAGTTCCTATAATTCACCCCTCCACTTT. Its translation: CASSLVAGSSSYNSPLHF.

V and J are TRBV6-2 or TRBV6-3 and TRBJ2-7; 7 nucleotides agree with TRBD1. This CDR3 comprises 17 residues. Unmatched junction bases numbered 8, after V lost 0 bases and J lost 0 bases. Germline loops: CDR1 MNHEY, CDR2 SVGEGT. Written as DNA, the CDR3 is TGTGCCAGCAGTTACTCGAGTACGGGACAGAGCTCCTACGAGCAGTACTTC. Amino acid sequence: CASSYSSTGQSSYEQYF.

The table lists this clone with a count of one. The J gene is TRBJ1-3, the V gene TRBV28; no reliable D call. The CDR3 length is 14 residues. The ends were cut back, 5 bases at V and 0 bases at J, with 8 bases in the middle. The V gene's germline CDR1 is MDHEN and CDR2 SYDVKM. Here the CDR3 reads CASSTGVSGNTIYF. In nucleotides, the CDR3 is TGTGCCAGCAGTACGGGCGTCTCTGGAAACACCATATATTTT.

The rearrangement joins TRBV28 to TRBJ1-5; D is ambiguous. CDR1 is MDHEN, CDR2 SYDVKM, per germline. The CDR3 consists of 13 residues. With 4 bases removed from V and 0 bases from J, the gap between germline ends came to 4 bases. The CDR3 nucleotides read TGTGCCAGCAGTTACAGTAGCAATCAGCCCCAGCATTTT. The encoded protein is CASSYSSNQPQHF.